The 13 T cell receptor beta chains listed next were all sequenced from one sample in a study of shared T cell receptors in the human thymus (dated by TCRdb to the early 2020s). The library was made by the immunoSEQ multiplex PCR assay. TCRdb carries this immuneACCESS record with in-frame sequences only. Its versions omit some clonotypes, under half of them owing to an unresolved V gene in the studies checked, with the rest unexplained. The table for this sample lists 500,000 to 750,000 clones; 88% of them were counted only once. Jointly, the top ten make up 0.0085% to 0.012% of the sample. These sequences were also reported in another study, on human thymus T cells.

Source material: thymocytes. Receptor source: a boy under two years old with a congenital heart defect. Donor details come from another sample of the same person, matched by shared clones.

J is TRBJ2-1 and V is TRBV7-8; 8 nucleotides line up with TRBD2. The CDR3 runs to 15 residues. From germline, CDR1 is SGHVS and CDR2 FQNEAQ. The V gene end was trimmed by 4 bases and the J gene end by 6 bases; junction bases not matched to a gene: 8. This chain's CDR3 is CASSWSGRAGNEQFF. CDR3 bases: TGTGCCAGCAGCTGGAGCGGGAGAGCCGGCAATGAGCAGTTCTTC.

The chain joins TRBV7-6 to TRBJ2-1; 11 nucleotides line up with TRBD2. Germline values: CDR1 SGHVS, CDR2 FNYEAQ. Unmatched junction bases numbered 3, after V lost 1 base and J lost 4 bases. This CDR3 comprises 16 residues. CDR3 region: CASSLVTSGNYNEQFF. Written as DNA, the CDR3 is TGTGCCAGCAGCTTAGTGACTAGCGGGAATTACAATGAGCAGTTCTTC.

This clone appeared a single time. This chain links TRBV28 with TRBJ1-5; D is unclear. The germline V gene encodes CDR1 MDHEN and CDR2 SYDVKM. Trimming pared 5 bases from V and 0 bases from J, leaving 11 bases between. The CDR3 is made up of 15 amino acids. CDR3: CASSLYHSSNQPQHF. CDR3 coding DNA: TGTGCCAGCAGTCTTTACCATAGTAGCAATCAGCCCCAGCATTTT.

This sequence joins TRBV4-1 and TRBJ2-5; maybe TRBD2 (6 bases). V was clipped by 1 base and J by 0 bases, with 9 bases between them. This CDR3 region has 15 residues. Germline-derived CDR1 and CDR2 are MGHRA and YSYEKL. CDR3 bases: TGCGCCAGCAGCCAAGGGGACTGGGACCAAGAGACCCAGTACTTC. Translation: CASSQGDWDQETQYF.

In this sample, this clone turned up once. This chain links TRBV6-5 with TRBJ2-5; 7 positions match TRBD2. Looked up from germline, CDR1 is MNHEY and CDR2 is SVGAGI. With V trimmed by 7 bases and J by 5 bases, 7 bases remained unmatched. The CDR3 contains 13 residues. The CDR3 nucleotides are TGTGCCAGCACCCCCTCCGGGGGGGAGACCCAGTACTTC. Translated, it gives CASTPSGGETQYF.

The V call is TRBV6-4, the J call TRBJ2-5, with 12 bases lining up with TRBD2. Looked up from germline, CDR1 is MRHNA and CDR2 is SNTAGT. There are 19 residues in the CDR3. The V segment lost 2 bases and the J segment 2 bases; nucleotides outside the gene matches: 12. CDR3 coding DNA: TGTGCCAGCAGTGACCCGCCCGGGACTAGCGGGCCCCAACAAGAGACCCAGTACTTC. It yields the protein CASSDPPGTSGPQQETQYF.

V usage is TRBV2 and J usage is TRBJ1-5, with D possibly matching TRBD1 (5 bases). The CDR3 is made up of 15 amino acids. Germline CDR1 reads SNHLY; CDR2 reads FYNNEI. With 2 bases removed from V and 2 bases from J, the gap between germline ends came to 10 bases. DNA for the CDR3: TGTGCCAGCAGTGAAAATGGGGCTCGCAATCAGCCCCAGCATTTT. Its translation: CASSENGARNQPQHF.

A few counts support this clone. The V gene is TRBV19, the J gene TRBJ1-3; no reliable D call. This CDR3 comprises 14 residues. V was pared by 4 bases and J by 1 base, with 8 bases between. In germline, CDR1 is LNHDA, CDR2 SQIVND (reference sequence). The CDR3 region has the DNA TGTGCCAGTAGTAGAGTTCTATCTGGAAACACCATATATTTT. Translated: CASSRVLSGNTIYF.

The gene calls are TRBV7-9 and TRBJ2-1, with a tentative D call TRBD1 (6 bases). V was shortened by 0 bases and J by 6 bases, with 21 bases between the two germline ends. The CDR3 loop spans 18 amino acids. Germline V lookup: CDR1 SEHNR, CDR2 FQNEAQ (reference sequence). CDR3 coding DNA: TGTGCCAGCAGCTTAGCGTACTACCGGCTCACAGGGTCCAATGAGCAGTTCTTC. Protein product: CASSLAYYRLTGSNEQFF.

The chain recombines TRBV4-2 with TRBJ2-3; TRBD2 aligns across 7 bases. Per the germline V gene, CDR1 is LGHNA and CDR2 is YNFKEQ. CDR3 length: 15 amino acids. V trimming: 1 base; J trimming: 2 bases; junction bases outside the gene matches: 3. CDR3 sequence (DNA): TGTGCCAGCAGCCAAGCGGCGGGAGACACAGATACGCAGTATTTT. Protein sequence: CASSQAAGDTDTQYF.

This sequence joins TRBV15 and TRBJ2-5, with TRBD1 identical over 10 bases. The J call is in doubt because the DNA end fits TRBJ2-7 better. Germline V gene sequence: CDR1 LNHNV, CDR2 YYDKDF (reference sequence). CDR3 length: 14 residues. CDR3 DNA: TGTGCCACCAGCAGACAGGACAGGGGGTACGAGCAGTACTTC. This codes for CATSRQDRGYEQYF.

The V gene is TRBV28, the J gene TRBJ2-6; tentatively, D is TRBD2 (5 bases). The germline gives CDR1 MDHEN, CDR2 SYDVKM. Trimming removed 4 bases at V and 2 bases at J, with 21 bases between. This CDR3 spans 19 amino acids. The CDR3 protein is CASSSTHPLLVPGANVLTF. CDR3 DNA sequence: TGTGCCAGCAGTTCGACCCACCCCTTACTAGTCCCTGGGGCCAACGTCCTGACTTTC.

The V gene is TRBV19, the J gene TRBJ1-5, with D possibly matching TRBD1 (5 bases). CDR1 and CDR2 (germline): LNHDA, SQIVND (reference sequence). The CDR3 contains 14 residues. V shed 0 bases and J shed 4 bases, with 7 bases lying between them. CDR3 loop: CASSIEAGNQPQHF. The CDR3 nucleotides are TGTGCCAGTAGTATAGAGGCAGGGAATCAGCCCCAGCATTTT.